Listed below are T cell receptor beta chains from one sample, sequenced in a study of T-cell memory formation after mild COVID-19. A single record per CDR3 protein comes from TCRdb applying MiXCR to the 5' RACE reads. The sample includes tens of thousands of distinct CDR3 sequences, about a sixth of them seen just once. Sequenced input: PBMCs or a T cell subset sorted from them (not recorded which). The receptors were gathered from an adult woman who had mild COVID-19 (a few samples of this study predate the infection). Cell type and time point are not known. Each CDR3 is given with its conserved first and last residue. The D gene is left open where the match is weak. The size of a clone is reported for some rows only, either as once, few or many, or as a class for expanded clones.

TRBD2	TRBV6-5	few	TRBJ2-6	CATGGGSSGANVLTF	TGTGCCACTGGGGGGGGAAGCTCTGGGGCCAACGTCCTGACTTTC
TRBD1	TRBV7-9	few	TRBJ2-4	CASSGDRGRGNIQYF	TGTGCCAGCAGCGGAGACAGGGGGCGGGGAAACATTCAGTACTTC
TRBD2	TRBV12-3/TRBV12-4	.	TRBJ2-7	CASSLPGLLSYEQYF	TGTGCCAGCAGTCTTCCGGGACTACTCTCCTACGAGCAGTACTTC
.	TRBV12-3/TRBV12-4	.	TRBJ2-1	CASSSPEDGYNEQFF	TGTGCCAGCAGTTCGCCGGAGGACGGTTACAATGAGCAGTTCTTC
.	TRBV5-6	few	TRBJ1-1	CASSLGAVTEAFF	TGTGCCAGCAGCTTAGGGGCGGTCACTGAAGCTTTCTTT
.	TRBV12-3/TRBV12-4	.	TRBJ2-1	CASRLADNEQFF	TGTGCCAGCAGGCTAGCAGATAATGAGCAGTTCTTC
.	TRBV6-5	few	TRBJ2-5	CASSHQGRPQETQYF	TGTGCCAGCAGTCACCAGGGGCGTCCCCAAGAGACCCAGTACTTC
.	TRBV6-5	medium-sized	TRBJ2-7	CASTGVGEQYF	TGTGCCAGCACGGGGGTCGGCGAGCAGTACTTC
.	TRBV5-5	.	TRBJ2-3	CASTAGQRTDTQYF	TGTGCCAGCACTGCGGGACAGCGGACAGATACGCAGTATTTT
.	TRBV7-3	few	TRBJ2-7	CASPSYEQYF	TGTGCCAGTCCTTCGTACGAGCAGTACTTC
.	TRBV6-6	.	TRBJ1-5	CASSYPGSGQPQHF	TGTGCCAGCAGTTACCCCGGGTCCGGGCAGCCCCAGCATTTT
.	TRBV7-8	.	TRBJ1-1	CASSHHKGEAFF	TGTGCCAGCAGCCATCACAAGGGAGAAGCTTTCTTT
TRBD2	TRBV9	.	TRBJ2-7	CASSDWEGEQYF	TGTGCCAGCAGCGATTGGGAGGGCGAGCAGTACTTC
TRBD2	TRBV7-6	.	TRBJ2-1	CASSGSGEGSSYNEQFF	TGTGCCAGCAGCGGCTCGGGGGAGGGTAGCTCCTACAATGAGCAGTTCTTC
TRBD2	TRBV9	many	TRBJ2-1	CASGSGRINEQFF	TGTGCCAGCGGGAGCGGGAGAATCAATGAGCAGTTCTTC
TRBD2	TRBV5-1	.	TRBJ2-1	CASSLAGGRSYNEQFF	TGCGCCAGCAGCTTGGCGGGGGGACGCTCCTACAATGAGCAGTTCTTC
.	TRBV4-1	.	TRBJ1-4	CASSQVGGGWGEKLFF	TGCGCCAGCAGCCAAGTCGGCGGAGGGTGGGGTGAAAAACTGTTTTTT
TRBD2	TRBV20-1	.	TRBJ2-7	CSARSSGDSYEQYF	TGCAGTGCTAGGTCGAGCGGGGACTCCTACGAGCAGTACTTC
.	TRBV2	.	TRBJ2-1	CASVEEHPYNEQFF	TGTGCCAGCGTAGAAGAACACCCCTACAATGAGCAGTTCTTC
TRBD1	TRBV12-3/TRBV12-4	few	TRBJ2-7	CASTSTPWTGAPRGSYEQYF	TGTGCCAGCACTTCTACCCCTTGGACAGGGGCCCCTCGAGGCTCCTACGAGCAGTACTTC
.	TRBV2	.	TRBJ2-1	CASSGTDYNEQFF	TGTGCCAGCAGTGGGACAGATTACAATGAGCAGTTCTTC
TRBD1	TRBV7-9	few	TRBJ2-7	CASGQGYEQYF	TGTGCCAGTGGACAGGGGTACGAGCAGTACTTC
TRBD2	TRBV6-5	once	TRBJ2-2	CASRLRPSSGGATGELFF	TGTGCCAGCAGGCTAAGGCCATCTAGCGGGGGGGCAACCGGGGAGCTGTTTTTT
.	TRBV5-6	.	TRBJ2-4	CASIGVEDIQYF	TGTGCCAGCATTGGGGTGGAGGACATTCAGTACTTC
.	TRBV7-9	.	TRBJ2-7	CASSSPPAGNYEQYF	TGTGCCAGCAGCTCCCCCCCGGCAGGGAACTACGAGCAGTACTTC
TRBD1	TRBV6-1	.	TRBJ1-5	CASSEPVRGSGGNQPQHF	TGTGCCAGCAGTGAACCGGTCAGGGGGAGCGGGGGCAATCAGCCCCAGCATTTT
.	TRBV5-4	many	TRBJ2-1	CASSLGGWAGDYNEQFF	TGTGCCAGCAGCTTGGGAGGCTGGGCAGGCGACTACAATGAGCAGTTCTTC
TRBD1	TRBV14	few	TRBJ2-7	CASSQRAAGTGGYQQYF	TGTGCCAGCAGCCAAAGGGCGGCAGGGACAGGGGGATATCAGCAGTACTTC
.	TRBV4-2	.	TRBJ2-1	CASSQDSGDYNEQFF	TGTGCCAGCAGCCAAGATTCGGGGGACTACAATGAGCAGTTCTTC
TRBD1	TRBV5-1	few	TRBJ2-7	CASSLSRGPYEQYF	TGCGCCAGCAGCTTGAGTAGGGGGCCATACGAGCAGTACTTC
.	TRBV12-3/TRBV12-4	few	TRBJ1-1	CASSVGGPEAFF	TGTGCCAGCAGTGTTGGGGGCCCTGAAGCTTTCTTT
.	TRBV7-9	few	TRBJ2-1	CASESNGDNEQFF	TGTGCCAGCGAATCCAACGGGGACAATGAGCAGTTCTTC
TRBD1	TRBV30	.	TRBJ2-5	CAWGTGGYQETQYF	TGTGCCTGGGGGACAGGGGGGTACCAAGAGACCCAGTACTTC
TRBD2	TRBV7-9	many	TRBJ2-1	CASRTAGVGPNEQFF	TGTGCCAGCCGCACGGCGGGGGTAGGTCCCAATGAGCAGTTCTTC
.	TRBV5-6	.	TRBJ2-2	CASSLVLNTGELFF	TGTGCCAGCAGCTTGGTCCTTAACACCGGGGAGCTGTTTTTT
.	TRBV30	.	TRBJ1-2	CAWGTGYGYTF	TGTGCCTGGGGGACCGGCTATGGCTACACCTTC
TRBD2	TRBV7-9	.	TRBJ2-1	CASSLVERSGRVGNEQFF	TGTGCCAGCAGCTTAGTTGAGCGGAGCGGGAGAGTGGGGAATGAGCAGTTCTTC
TRBD1	TRBV20-1	.	TRBJ2-5	CSARDRRQGETQYF	TGCAGTGCTAGAGACCGGAGACAGGGGGAGACCCAGTACTTC
.	TRBV27	few	TRBJ2-1	CASSSYRSLTSEQFF	TGTGCCAGCAGCAGCTACCGAAGCCTAACTAGTGAGCAGTTCTTC
TRBD2	TRBV10-3	few	TRBJ2-3	CAIRDVAGAPSDTQYF	TGTGCCATCAGGGATGTAGCGGGAGCCCCGTCAGATACGCAGTATTTT
.	TRBV4-2	few	TRBJ2-7	CASSQESGEQYF	TGTGCCAGCAGCCAAGAATCAGGCGAGCAGTACTTC
.	TRBV27	.	TRBJ1-1	CASSLSSPHTEAFF	TGTGCCAGCAGTTTATCGAGCCCTCACACTGAAGCTTTCTTT
TRBD1	TRBV27	.	TRBJ2-7	CASQGQGLREQYF	TGTGCCAGCCAAGGACAGGGGCTACGCGAGCAGTACTTC
TRBD1	TRBV20-1	.	TRBJ1-1	CSAYRGGTEAFF	TGCAGTGCTTACAGGGGGGGCACTGAAGCTTTCTTT
.	TRBV4-3	.	TRBJ2-2	CASSQEPLQANTGELFF	TGCGCCAGCAGCCAAGAACCCCTACAGGCGAACACCGGGGAGCTGTTTTTT
TRBD1	TRBV24-1	many	TRBJ2-1	CATSEYPGQGVTEQFF	TGTGCCACCAGTGAGTACCCCGGACAGGGGGTAACTGAGCAGTTCTTC
.	TRBV29-1	few	TRBJ2-7	CSVEDPGKSSYEQYF	TGCAGCGTTGAAGATCCAGGGAAGAGTTCCTACGAGCAGTACTTC
TRBD2	TRBV5-1	few	TRBJ2-1	CASSSLGLAVYEQFF	TGCGCCAGCAGCTCACTAGGACTAGCGGTCTATGAGCAGTTCTTC
.	TRBV12-3/TRBV12-4	many	TRBJ2-3	CASSFQELSTDTQYF	TGTGCCAGCAGTTTTCAGGAACTTAGCACAGATACGCAGTATTTT
TRBD1	TRBV6-5	few	TRBJ2-1	CASSPGQENEQFF	TGTGCCAGCAGTCCGGGACAGGAGAATGAGCAGTTCTTC
.	TRBV4-1	.	TRBJ2-5	CASSQVEGGPGETQYF	TGCGCCAGCAGCCAAGTTGAGGGGGGGCCGGGGGAGACCCAGTACTTC